What follows is one TCR beta chain and its context. The source of the sample is a study of human versus mouse CDR3 diversity and MHC coevolution. The length of the CDR3 is 15 residues. Per the germline V gene, CDR1 is SGHTA and CDR2 is FQGTGA. V gave up 2 bases and J gave up 6 bases; unmatched junction bases: 3. TCRdb's copy holds only in-frame clones and misses some; the assay was immunoSEQ multiplex PCR. Of fewer than 100,000 clones listed, around 95% are singletons. The sample was naive CD4+ T cells from blood. As for subset: CD45RO-negative CD62L-positive naive CD4 T cells. This chain uses TRBV7-3 with TRBJ2-1; 11 nucleotides agree with TRBD1. This clonotype was sampled from a person between 25 and 75 years old in good health. CDR3 sequence (DNA): TGTGCCAGCAGCTTAGGGGGACAGGGGGTCAATGAGCAGTTCTTC. Protein: CASSLGGQGVNEQFF. Full variable domain (outside the CDR3, taken from reference TRBV7-3 and TRBJ2-1): GAGVSQTPSNKVTEKGKYVELRCDPISGHTALYWYRQSLGQGPEFLIYFQGTGAADDSGLPNDRFFAVRPEGSVSTLKIQRTERGDSAVYLCASSLGGQGVNEQFFGPGTRLTVL.